This T cell receptor beta chain was found in a study of T cells in Graves' hyperthyroidism and ophthalmopathy. Authors of the study amplified TCR beta CDR3 regions from RNA transcripts. The HTBI set primed first-round TCR CDR3 RT-PCR. One entry per CDR3 protein, called by TCRdb with MiXCR from the multiplex PCR reads. The sample has 350,000 to 450,000 distinct CDR3 sequences, 14% seen once; the top ten hold about 10%. The study defined stable Graves' hyperthyroidism as no ophthalmopathy progression within 18 months. Thyroid ultrasound, orbital computed tomography, clinical symptoms, and serum thyroxine and TRAb underpinned diagnoses. The germline V gene has CDR1 GTSNPN and CDR2 SVGIG (reference sequence). The junction had 11 bases not matched to a gene; V was cut back by 5 bases and J by 11 bases. CDR3 length: 13 amino acids. This clonotype was observed at least ten times.

V and J are TRBV30 and TRBJ2-1; 8 nucleotides agree with TRBD1. Specimen: blood. The TCR comes from a woman between 55 and 75 years old with Graves' hyperthyroidism. The CDR3 nucleotides read TGTGCCTGGGGACAGGGCCTATTGAGAAAGCAGTTCTTC. Its protein product is CAWGQGLLRKQFF.